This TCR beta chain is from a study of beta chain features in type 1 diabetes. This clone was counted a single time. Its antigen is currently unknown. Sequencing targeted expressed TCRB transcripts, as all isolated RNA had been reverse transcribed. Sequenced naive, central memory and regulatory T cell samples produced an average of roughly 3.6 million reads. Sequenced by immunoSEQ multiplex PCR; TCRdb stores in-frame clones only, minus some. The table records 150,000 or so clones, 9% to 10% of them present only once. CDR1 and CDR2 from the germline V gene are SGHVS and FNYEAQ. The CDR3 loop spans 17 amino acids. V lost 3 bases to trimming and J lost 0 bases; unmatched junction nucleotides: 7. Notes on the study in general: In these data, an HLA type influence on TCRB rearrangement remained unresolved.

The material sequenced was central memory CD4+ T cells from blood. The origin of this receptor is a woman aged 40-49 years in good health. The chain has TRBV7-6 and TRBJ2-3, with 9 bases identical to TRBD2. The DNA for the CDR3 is TGTGCCAGCAGCTTCGCCGGGACTAGCCTTAGCACAGATACGCAGTATTTT. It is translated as CASSFAGTSLSTDTQYF.